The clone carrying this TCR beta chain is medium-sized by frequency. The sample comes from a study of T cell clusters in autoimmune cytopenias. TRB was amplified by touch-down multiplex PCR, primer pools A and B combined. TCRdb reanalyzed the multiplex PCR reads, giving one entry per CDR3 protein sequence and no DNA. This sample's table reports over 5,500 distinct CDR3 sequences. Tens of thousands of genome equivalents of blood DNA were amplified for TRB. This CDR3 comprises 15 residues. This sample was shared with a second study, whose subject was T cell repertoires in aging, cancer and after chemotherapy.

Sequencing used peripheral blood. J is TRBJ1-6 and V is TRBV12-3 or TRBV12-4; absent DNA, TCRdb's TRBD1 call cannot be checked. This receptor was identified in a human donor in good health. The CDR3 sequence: CASSLGTGGSSPLHF.